Following are 16 T cell receptor beta chains from one sample sequenced in a study of cytomegalovirus exposure and HLA in healthy donors. Primers included in the PCR were 60 Vbeta and 13 Jbeta primers. The assay was immunoSEQ multiplex PCR, and TCRdb's table has in-frame clones only and misses some. Listed are 180,000 or so clones; roughly 0.74% falls within the top ten. The sample was PBMCs. All receptors derive from a boy younger than 18 in good health and CMV-seronegative.

The gene calls are TRBV7-2 and TRBJ2-2, with D hard to call. The CDR3 extends over 14 amino acids. Trimming left V 1 base short and J 1 base short, with 4 bases between. Germline V gives CDR1 SGHTA, CDR2 FQGNSA. The CDR3 here is CASSLDGNTGELFF. Written as DNA, the CDR3 is TGTGCCAGCAGCTTAGACGGGAACACCGGGGAGCTGTTTTTT. Looking up the rest from reference TRBV7-2 and TRBJ2-2 gives the full variable domain: GAGVSQSPSNKVTEKGKDVELRCDPISGHTALYWYRQSLGQGLEFLIYFQGNSAPDKSGLPSDRFSAERTGGSVSTLTIQRTQQEDSAVYLCASSLDGNTGELFFGEGSRLTVL.

The J gene is TRBJ1-6, the V gene TRBV2, with TRBD1 matching over 7 bases. The V gene's germline CDR1 is SNHLY and CDR2 FYNNEI. The CDR3 has 14 amino acids. The J segment lost 6 bases and the V segment lost 5 bases, leaving 4 bases of the junction unmatched. As DNA, the CDR3 is TGTGCCAGCAGTTTGGGGGACAGTAATTCACCCCTCCACTTT. Protein sequence: CASSLGDSNSPLHF.

The rearrangement uses TRBV6-5 and TRBJ2-1; TRBD2 matches 12 bases. The V gene end was trimmed by 6 bases and the J gene end by 9 bases; junction bases not matched to a gene: 6. CDR1 and CDR2 (germline): MNHEY, SVGAGI. This CDR3 spans 14 amino acids. The CDR3 region is CASRRLAGEGEQFF. CDR3 nucleotides: TGTGCCAGCAGGCGACTAGCGGGGGAGGGTGAGCAGTTCTTC.

The chain is built from TRBV7-9 and TRBJ1-1, with D perhaps TRBD1 (5 bases). This CDR3 has 15 residues. V was shortened by 11 bases and J by 3 bases, with 22 bases between the two germline ends. Per germline, CDR1 SEHNR and CDR2 FQNEAQ (reference sequence). The CDR3 loop is CASSGTSTGDTEAFF. CDR3 in DNA: TGTGCCTCCTCCGGGACTAGCACTGGGGACACTGAAGCTTTCTTT.

The CDR3 nucleotides are TGCGCCAGCAGCCTAGCGGGGGGGCTGGGCGGGGAGCTGTTTTTT. This codes for CASSLAGGLGGELFF. The chain joins TRBV4-3 to TRBJ2-2; 11 bases match TRBD2. J gave up 7 bases and V 4 bases, and 5 bases lay outside the gene matches. Germline V lookup: CDR1 LGHNA, CDR2 YSLEER. The CDR3 extends over 15 amino acids.

A note on this clone: An end of the junction does not agree with germline; a read error may underlie this. The chain joins TRBV5-1 to TRBJ1-3; the D gene is possibly TRBD1 (5 bases). This CDR3 is 14 amino acids long. The germline V gene has CDR1 SGHRS and CDR2 YFSETQ. The CDR3 loop reads CASSPRASENAIYF. In DNA form, the CDR3 reads TGCGCCAGCAGCCCCAGGGCCTCGGAAAACGCCATATATTTT.

The chain has TRBV6-5 and TRBJ2-5; D possibly corresponds to TRBD1 (6 bases). The end of the DNA is better explained by TRBJ2-7, so the J call may be wrong. CDR1 is MNHEY and CDR2 is SVGAGI in the germline V gene. The CDR3 is 16 residues long. The chain's CDR3 is CASSYSTGTLSYEQYF. The CDR3 DNA follows: TGTGCCAGCAGTTACTCTACCGGGACACTCTCCTACGAGCAGTACTTC.

The chain links TRBV27 to TRBJ1-5; 8 bases align to TRBD1. V shed 6 bases, J shed 2 bases, and the junction held 15 bases outside the gene matches. CDR1 and CDR2 from the germline V gene are MNHEY and SMNVEV (reference sequence). This CDR3 contains 18 residues. CDR3 region: CASSFYSPGTGGNQPQHF. Here the CDR3 DNA reads TGTGCCAGCAGCTTTTACTCACCCGGGACAGGCGGCAATCAGCCCCAGCATTTT.

The V gene is TRBV14, the J gene TRBJ1-2, with no clear D. This CDR3 is built from 15 residues. Germline V gene lookup returns CDR1 SGHDN and CDR2 FVKESK. V gave up 3 bases and J gave up 7 bases, with 18 bases separating them. In DNA form, the CDR3 reads TGTGCCAGCAGCCACAGCCTCAGTGGAGTCGGTGGCTACACCTTC. The encoded protein is CASSHSLSGVGGYTF.

The V and J genes are TRBV6-1 and TRBJ1-1; D unclear. V was trimmed by 9 bases and J by 5 bases, leaving 22 bases between them. The CDR3 runs to 15 residues. Germline CDR1 and CDR2: MNHNS and SASEGT. CDR3 nucleotides: TGTGCCAGTTTCGCGCGGGCAGGCCCGGTTACTGAAGCTTTCTTT. Protein: CASFARAGPVTEAFF.

The chain combines TRBV7-3 with TRBJ2-2; D is undetermined. Trimming shortened V by 4 bases and J by 6 bases, and 6 bases separated the two germline ends. The germline CDR1 and CDR2 sequences are SGHTA and FQGTGA. The CDR3 runs 12 residues. CDR3 in amino acids: CASSYRSGELFF. The CDR3 nucleotides are TGTGCCAGCAGCTACAGATCCGGGGAGCTGTTTTTT.

The chain recombines TRBV11-1 with TRBJ2-7; TRBD1 might be the D (6 bases). Germline V gene lookup returns CDR1 SGHAT and CDR2 FQDESV (reference sequence). The V and J ends lost 5 bases and 2 bases respectively, with 16 bases between them. This CDR3 comprises 15 residues. The CDR3 is CASSNKQGVAYEQYF. The CDR3 DNA reads as TGTGCCAGCAGCAATAAACAGGGTGTTGCCTACGAGCAGTACTTC.

This chain links TRBV4-1 with TRBJ1-2; 7 nucleotides match TRBD1. Germline CDR1 MGHRA, CDR2 YSYEKL. The CDR3 is 16 amino acids. The junction had 11 bases not matched to a gene; V was cut back by 3 bases and J by 4 bases. CDR3 sequence reads: CASSQRGQPHPYGYTF. The CDR3 DNA is TGCGCCAGCAGCCAGAGGGGACAGCCACACCCCTATGGCTACACCTTC.

The V and J genes are TRBV28 and TRBJ1-2, with D maybe TRBD1 (5 bases). The V end was cut by 5 bases, the J end by 0 bases, with 16 bases between. This CDR3 is built from 16 residues. Germline lookup yields CDR1 MDHEN and CDR2 SYDVKM. The CDR3 reads CASSRTLTEANYGYTF. In DNA, the CDR3 is TGTGCCAGCAGTCGTACACTGACAGAAGCTAACTATGGCTACACCTTC.

This chain uses TRBV19 with TRBJ1-6; 7 nucleotides align to TRBD1. The CDR3 runs 13 residues. J gave up 8 bases and V 3 bases, and 1 base lay outside the gene matches. Germline V gene sequence: CDR1 LNHDA, CDR2 SQIVND (reference sequence). CDR3 protein: CASSMGQYSPLHF. CDR3 sequence (DNA): TGTGCCAGTAGTATGGGACAGTATTCACCCCTCCACTTT.

V usage is TRBV9 and J usage is TRBJ1-4; D gene unclear. Germline CDR1 is SGDLS and CDR2 is YYNGEE. The CDR3 totals 16 residues. Trimming stripped 2 bases from V and 0 bases from J, with 11 bases between. The DNA of the CDR3 is TGTGCCAGCAGCGTGTTAGACCGGGCAACTAATGAAAAACTGTTTTTT. It codes for CASSVLDRATNEKLFF.